The 27 T cell receptor beta chains given below trace back to one sample, sequenced in a study of patients and donors after allogeneic stem cell transplantation (TCRdb year 2020). Library preparation used RT-PCR. These reads were obtained on a NextSeq 550. TCRdb trimmed the raw reads at Q25, called clones with MiXCR and kept productive beta chains. Every distinct CDR3 protein forms one entry, paired with its most common genes and DNA. The sample table contains approximately 200,000 distinct CDR3 sequences; only one count was recorded for 35% to 45% of them. 11% of the sample belongs to the ten largest clones. Sequencing used blood, either unsorted or a sorted T cell fraction (not recorded which). The receptors were gathered from a human donor who was either an allogeneic HSCT recipient or a stem cell or donor lymphocyte infusion donor (not recorded which). It is not recorded whose cells these are; they may come from a transplant donor.

The V gene is TRBV27, the J gene TRBJ1-1; D is perhaps TRBD1 (5 bases). Germline CDR1 is MNHEY and CDR2 is SMNVEV (reference sequence). Trimming removed 5 bases from V and 8 bases from J, with 15 bases in between. The CDR3 has 13 residues. CDR3 loop: CASSTLTGGEAFF. CDR3 in DNA: TGTGCCAGCAGTACCTTAACAGGCGGAGAAGCTTTCTTT.

The V gene is TRBV4-1, the J gene TRBJ1-6, with D unresolved. With 8 bases removed from V and 10 bases from J, the gap between germline ends came to 21 bases. From germline, CDR1 is MGHRA and CDR2 YSYEKL. This CDR3 is built from 15 residues. CDR3 loop: CASSLIGRRNSPLHF. In DNA form, the CDR3 reads TGCGCCAGCTCCCTTATAGGCAGGAGAAACTCACCCCTCCACTTT.

This clonotype was counted a single time. The chain employs TRBV5-1 and TRBJ2-1; 9 bases line up with TRBD2. V lost 7 bases, J lost 4 bases, and 6 bases stayed unmatched. The CDR3 length is 14 residues. Germline CDR1 reads SGHRS; CDR2 reads YFSETQ. The CDR3 nucleotides read TGCGCCAGCGCAGGGACTAGCTCATACAATGAGCAGTTCTTC. Translated: CASAGTSSYNEQFF.

This chain connects TRBV10-3 to TRBJ2-7; D gene uncertain. The V gene lost 6 bases and the J gene lost 2 bases, with 11 bases spanning the gap. Germline V CDR1 and CDR2: ENHRY, SYGVKD. The CDR3 length is 13 residues. CDR3 residues: CAIRGRQAYEQYF. The CDR3 DNA reads as TGTGCCATCAGAGGAAGGCAGGCCTACGAGCAGTACTTC.

The chain employs TRBV28 and TRBJ2-7, with a weak D call TRBD1 (5 bases). Trimming removed 6 bases at V and 6 bases at J, with 12 bases between. From germline, CDR1 is MDHEN and CDR2 SYDVKM. The CDR3 runs 12 residues. CDR3 region: CASRHSGFEQYF. The CDR3 DNA follows: TGTGCCAGCAGACACTCAGGGTTCGAGCAGTACTTC.

This clonotype was seen more than once but under ten times. This chain uses TRBV5-1 with TRBJ1-2, with 8 bases matching TRBD1. Germline trimming cut 4 bases from V and 5 bases from J; bases unmatched to any gene: 10. The CDR3 sequence is 15 residues long. Germline V lookup: CDR1 SGHRS, CDR2 YFSETQ. The CDR3 sequence is CASSATGEERYGYTF. CDR3 bases: TGCGCCAGCAGCGCGACAGGGGAAGAGCGGTATGGCTACACCTTC.

This clonotype has a handful of counts. This rearrangement joins TRBV2 to TRBJ1-1; D gene ambiguous. This CDR3 spans 13 amino acids. The V end was cut by 4 bases, the J end by 6 bases, with 12 bases between. Germline V gives CDR1 SNHLY, CDR2 FYNNEI. In DNA form, the CDR3 reads TGTGCCAGCAGTGTGGACCTCTGGGCTGAAGCTTTCTTT. Amino acids: CASSVDLWAEAFF.

V usage is TRBV12-3 or TRBV12-4 and J usage is TRBJ1-2, with D unresolved. The CDR3 loop spans 12 amino acids. V was cut by 3 bases and J by 7 bases, with 9 bases left in between. The CDR3 is CASSFTMGGYTF. The CDR3 DNA is TGTGCCAGCAGTTTCACTATGGGTGGCTACACCTTC.

The chain combines TRBV11-2 with TRBJ1-4; D is uncertain. Germline V gives CDR1 SGHAT, CDR2 FQNNGV. The CDR3 spans 17 residues. V was pared by 5 bases and J by 0 bases, with 16 bases between. The CDR3 DNA sequence: TGTGCCAGCAGCATTAGGACCGGGGTGGCAACTAATGAAAAACTGTTTTTT. Amino acid sequence: CASSIRTGVATNEKLFF.

This clonotype came up a few times. The V gene is TRBV5-1, the J gene TRBJ2-1; D gene uncertain. This CDR3 is built from 16 residues. Germline CDR1 SGHRS, CDR2 YFSETQ. The germline V and J ends were trimmed by 0 bases and 0 bases, with 10 bases remaining between them. The CDR3: CASSLEVISSYNEQFF. In nucleotides, the CDR3 is TGCGCCAGCAGCTTGGAAGTCATAAGCTCCTACAATGAGCAGTTCTTC.

This clonotype was seen a few times. The rearrangement uses TRBV6-6 and TRBJ2-7; tentative D call: TRBD1 (5 bases). Trimming shortened V by 4 bases and J by 6 bases, and 7 bases separated the two germline ends. CDR1 and CDR2 from the germline V gene are MNHNY and SVGAGI (reference sequence). The CDR3 runs to 11 residues. CDR3 sequence: CASSWGTEQYF. DNA for the CDR3: TGTGCCAGCAGTTGGGGCACCGAGCAGTACTTC.

This clonotype appeared a few times. This chain uses TRBV7-9 with TRBJ1-1; D remains unclear. V was shortened by 5 bases and J by 8 bases, with 15 bases between the two germline ends. Per germline, CDR1 SEHNR and CDR2 FQNEAQ (reference sequence). The CDR3 spans 13 residues. The DNA of the CDR3 is TGTGCCAGCAGCCAGGAGGGCTTAACCGAAGCTTTCTTT. Its translation is CASSQEGLTEAFF.

This clonotype has ten or more counts. This chain links TRBV24-1 with TRBJ1-5; D is unclear. Germline assignment: CDR1 KGHDR and CDR2 SFDVKD. The CDR3 loop spans 13 amino acids. Trimming shortened V by 7 bases and J by 1 base, and 7 bases separated the two germline ends. This chain's CDR3 is CATRVMSNQPQHF. CDR3 coding DNA: TGTGCCACCAGGGTGATGAGCAATCAGCCCCAGCATTTT.

V usage is TRBV7-8 and J usage is TRBJ2-2, with D tentatively TRBD1 (6 bases). Trimming cost V 10 bases and J 1 base, with 10 bases left between them. The CDR3 has 13 amino acids. Per germline, CDR1 SGHVS and CDR2 FQNEAQ. The CDR3 is CAMGAGNTGELFF. CDR3 in DNA: TGTGCCATGGGGGCAGGGAACACCGGGGAGCTGTTTTTT.

The CDR3 protein is CASSLAAARSIEQYF. CDR3 sequence (DNA): TGCGCCAGCAGCTTGGCGGCAGCCCGTTCTATCGAGCAGTACTTC. V and J are TRBV5-1 and TRBJ2-7; D gene unclear. The ends were cut back, 0 bases at V and 6 bases at J, with 16 bases in the middle. This CDR3 spans 15 amino acids. Looked up from germline, CDR1 is SGHRS and CDR2 is YFSETQ.

Only a few counts were recorded for this clonotype. This chain uses TRBV5-1 with TRBJ2-7; D uncertain. The V end was cut by 1 base, the J end by 3 bases, with 8 bases between. Germline CDR1 and CDR2: SGHRS and YFSETQ. This CDR3 has 13 residues. CDR3 loop: CASSLRTDYEQYF. CDR3 in DNA: TGCGCCAGCAGCTTGAGAACAGACTACGAGCAGTACTTC.

The chain joins TRBV27 to TRBJ1-1, with TRBD1 matching 8 bases. CDR1 is MNHEY and CDR2 is SMNVEV in the germline V gene (reference sequence). The CDR3 covers 15 residues. Trimming took 5 bases from V and 0 from J; bases not matched to a gene: 5. The CDR3 nucleotides read TGTGCCAGCAGTACCCGACAGGGGATGAACACTGAAGCTTTCTTT. Translated, it gives CASSTRQGMNTEAFF.

This clonotype appeared a few times. The V and J genes are TRBV20-1 and TRBJ2-1; 11 positions agree with TRBD2. The CDR3 is 14 residues long. V dropped 5 bases and J dropped 7; count of bases not matched to a gene: 7. The germline V gene has CDR1 DFQATT and CDR2 SNEGSKA (reference sequence). The CDR3 DNA reads as TGCAGTGCTCATCGACTAGCGGGGTTGAATGAGCAGTTCTTC. Translation gives CSAHRLAGLNEQFF.

The gene calls are TRBV28 and TRBJ2-3; TRBD1 is a possible D gene (5 bases). The V and J ends lost 5 bases and 0 bases respectively, with 12 bases between them. From germline, CDR1 is MDHEN and CDR2 SYDVKM. CDR3 length equals 15 residues. CDR3 region: CASSALGASTDTQYF. In DNA form, the CDR3 reads TGTGCCAGCAGTGCACTTGGGGCTAGCACAGATACGCAGTATTTT.

This clonotype was counted only a few times. V usage is TRBV5-6 and J usage is TRBJ1-2, with D hard to call. CDR1 and CDR2 from the germline V gene are SGHDT and YYEEEE. The CDR3 has 15 amino acids. V lost 3 bases and J lost 2, with 14 bases in between. The CDR3 spells CASSSRVGRNYGYTF. The CDR3 DNA is TGTGCCAGCAGCTCGCGGGTTGGACGGAACTATGGCTACACCTTC.

V and J are TRBV4-1 and TRBJ2-7; the D gene is possibly TRBD1 (6 bases). This CDR3 has 14 amino acids. Trimming cost V 5 bases and J 3 bases, with 14 bases left between them. Germline CDR1 and CDR2: MGHRA and YSYEKL. CDR3 DNA sequence: TGCGCCAGCAGCGGGACATCAAAAAGCTACGAGCAGTACTTC. This codes for CASSGTSKSYEQYF.

The genes are TRBV7-3 and TRBJ1-6; D gene uncertain. Trimming shortened V by 2 bases and J by 7 bases, and 6 bases separated the two germline ends. Germline V gene data show CDR1 as SGHTA and CDR2 as FQGTGA. The CDR3 sequence is 13 residues long. The DNA for the CDR3 is TGTGCCAGCAGCTTAGGGGAGAATTCACCCCTCCACTTT. Protein sequence: CASSLGENSPLHF.

This clonotype is a singleton in its sample. The chain uses TRBV4-1 and TRBJ2-1, with D possibly TRBD2 on 6 matching bases. V gave up 1 base and J gave up 8 bases, with 18 bases separating them. CDR1 and CDR2 from the germline V gene are MGHRA and YSYEKL. This CDR3 has 16 residues. The CDR3 nucleotides read TGCGCCAGCAGCCAAGTGGACTACGACGGCCACCATGAGCAGTTCTTC. Amino acids: CASSQVDYDGHHEQFF.

The chain uses TRBV6-5 and TRBJ1-2, with 7 bases lining up with TRBD1. CDR1 is MNHEY and CDR2 is SVGAGI in the germline V gene. CDR3 size: 15 residues. V shed 3 bases and J 3 bases; nucleotides not matched to a gene: 7. CDR3 sequence (DNA): TGTGCCAGCAGTTATGAAGGGGGCCTGGACTATGGCTACACCTTC. Protein: CASSYEGGLDYGYTF.

The chain uses TRBV10-3 and TRBJ1-4; possible D gene TRBD1, 5 bases. Germline V gives CDR1 ENHRY, CDR2 SYGVKD. Trimming shortened V by 8 bases and J by 0 bases, and 10 bases separated the two germline ends. CDR3 size: 14 residues. For the CDR3, the DNA is TGTGCCATCTGGGGGGGTGCAACTAATGAAAAACTGTTTTTT. Its protein is CAIWGGATNEKLFF.

This clonotype was seen a few times. J is TRBJ1-2 and V is TRBV4-1; possible D gene TRBD1, 5 bases. V lost 1 base, J lost 3 bases, and 15 bases lay in between. The germline CDR1 and CDR2 sequences are MGHRA and YSYEKL. There are 16 residues in the CDR3. In DNA, the CDR3 is TGCGCCAGCAGCCAAGCATGGGGCCAACGGTACTATGGCTACACCTTC. Protein sequence: CASSQAWGQRYYGYTF.

This clonotype was detected a few times. V gene TRBV27 combines with J gene TRBJ1-1; 7 bases are shared with TRBD1. The CDR3 covers 16 residues. In germline, CDR1 is MNHEY, CDR2 SMNVEV (reference sequence). V was clipped by 6 bases and J by 5 bases; unmatched bases: 15. CDR3 sequence (DNA): TGTGCCAGCAGCCCCTTGAAATACAGGGGCGAAACTGAAGCTTTCTTT. This encodes CASSPLKYRGETEAFF.